This TCR beta chain came from a study of identical twins. TCRdb analysed the 5' RACE reads with MiXCR anew, one entry per CDR3 protein. This table holds 220,000 or so distinct CDR3 sequences, roughly 7% found once. The CDR3 contains 14 residues. Germline loops: CDR1 SGHAT, CDR2 FQNNGV. Deletions cut 5 bases from V and 4 bases from J, with 14 bases between. This clonotype was picked up many times. The sample also formed part of further work on yellow fever vaccine responses in identical twins.

This chain connects TRBV11-2 to TRBJ1-1; possible D gene TRBD1, 5 bases. This sequence originates from a woman younger than 30 in good health. The sample taken for sequencing was memory (CD45RO+) T cells sorted from blood. CDR3 protein: CASSPVGVGTEAFF. The CDR3 bases are TGTGCCAGCAGCCCGGTAGGGGTTGGCACTGAAGCTTTCTTT.